The clone carrying this TCR beta chain occurred a few times. TCRdb re-called the reads through MiXCR, storing one row per CDR3 protein. The data show about 740,000 distinct CDR3 sequences, approximately 40% seen once. The entry originates in a study of T cell repertoires in cytomegalovirus infection. Study information: Evidence of both CMV infection and a matching HLA type came from public TCR beta signatures.

V lost 2 bases to trimming and J lost 5 bases; unmatched junction nucleotides: 8. CDR1 is SGHTA, CDR2 FQGNSA, per germline. The CDR3 runs to 16 residues. This sequence originates from a human donor in good health (CMV status not recorded). Some clones in this sample may be carry-over from other donors' samples. The chain employs TRBV7-2 and TRBJ2-5; 10 bases are shared with TRBD2. Sequenced input: PBMCs. CDR3: CASSLNMASGSETQYF. The CDR3 DNA reads as TGTGCCAGCAGCTTAAATATGGCTAGCGGGAGCGAGACCCAGTACTTC.